One and the same sample provided the 9 T cell receptor beta chains below, sequenced in a study of OX40 agonist ivuxolimab in advanced cancers. TCRdb keeps only in-frame clones here, not all; method: immunoSEQ multiplex PCR. The data contain approximately 20,000 clones, approximately 71% of them singletons. Source: CD4+ or CD8+ T cells sorted from blood, taken in a trial of the OX40 agonist ivuxolimab. These TCRs come from an adult with an advanced solid tumor such as melanoma, head and neck, liver or kidney cancer.

The chain joins TRBV11-2 to TRBJ2-5, with D perhaps matching TRBD1 (7 bases). V shed 8 bases and J shed 5 bases, with 12 bases lying between them. Germline loops: CDR1 SGHAT, CDR2 FQNNGV. The CDR3 has 12 amino acids. The CDR3 sequence: CASQGGTETQYF. DNA of the CDR3: TGTGCCAGCCAGGGGGGCACGGAGACCCAGTACTTC. The whole variable domain, remainder taken from reference TRBV11-2 and TRBJ2-5, is EAGVAQSPRYKIIEKRQSVAFWCNPISGHATLYWYQQILGQGPKLLIQFQNNGVVDDSQLPKDRFSAERLKGVDSTLKIQPAKLEDSAVYLCASQGGTETQYFGPGTRLLVL.

J is TRBJ2-7 and V is TRBV6-6, with 7 nucleotides matching TRBD1. With V trimmed by 5 bases and J by 3 bases, 7 bases remained unmatched. Looked up from germline, CDR1 is MNHNY and CDR2 is SVGAGI (reference sequence). The CDR3 sequence is 14 residues long. The DNA of the CDR3 is TGTGCCAGCAGTCCAGGGGGATTTATCTACGAGCAGTACTTC. Protein sequence: CASSPGGFIYEQYF.

The genes are TRBV19 and TRBJ2-2, with TRBD2 identical over 10 bases. Per the germline V gene, CDR1 is LNHDA and CDR2 is SQIVND (reference sequence). The V gene end was trimmed by 4 bases and the J gene end by 5 bases; junction bases not matched to a gene: 7. The CDR3 consists of 16 residues. The CDR3 DNA reads as TGTGCCAGTAGTAATGGAGCGGGGGGGCCGACCGGGGAGCTGTTTTTT. It is translated as CASSNGAGGPTGELFF.

This chain links TRBV6-6 with TRBJ1-5; 9 bases are a match to TRBD1. CDR1 is MNHNY and CDR2 is SVGAGI in the germline V gene (reference sequence). With 7 bases clipped from V and 4 bases from J, the junction kept 5 bases outside the gene matches. CDR3 size: 14 residues. CDR3 protein: CASTTGGENQPQHF. Written as DNA, the CDR3 is TGTGCCAGCACGACAGGGGGAGAGAATCAGCCCCAGCATTTT.

The count of this clone is one. The genes are TRBV5-4 and TRBJ2-7, with a possible D match to TRBD1 (5 bases). The CDR3 loop spans 14 amino acids. Germline CDR1 is SGHNT and CDR2 is YYREEE (reference sequence). V lost 1 base and J 4 bases, leaving 12 bases between the germline ends. CDR3 nucleotide sequence: TGTGCCAGCAGCTTGTTCAGCAGGGCATACGAGCAGTACTTC. This sequence encodes CASSLFSRAYEQYF.

J is TRBJ2-7 and V is TRBV6-6; 8 positions match TRBD1. The CDR3 loop spans 15 amino acids. Losses at the gene ends were 4 bases for V and 2 bases for J; bases not matched to a gene: 7. Germline V gives CDR1 MNHNY, CDR2 SVGAGI (reference sequence). DNA for the CDR3: TGTGCCAGCAGTTCCGGGACAGGCACAACCTACGAGCAGTACTTC. Translation: CASSSGTGTTYEQYF.

This clone has at least ten counts. V and J are TRBV19 and TRBJ2-7; tentatively, D is TRBD1 (6 bases). Trimming cost V 2 bases and J 3 bases, with 11 bases left between them. The CDR3 has 14 residues. Germline loops: CDR1 LNHDA, CDR2 SQIVND (reference sequence). The CDR3 nucleotides are TGTGCCAGTAGTATAACGACAGGAGACTACGAGCAGTACTTC. This translates into CASSITTGDYEQYF.

The chain recombines TRBV5-6 with TRBJ1-2; 9 bases line up with TRBD1. The germline V gene encodes CDR1 SGHDT and CDR2 YYEEEE. The CDR3 sequence is 17 residues long. The V segment lost 0 bases and the J segment 5 bases; nucleotides outside the gene matches: 11. The chain's CDR3 is CASSLVTGGPAGYGYTF. The DNA of the CDR3 is TGTGCCAGCAGCTTGGTGACAGGGGGGCCGGCAGGGTATGGCTACACCTTC.

This clone was detected only a few times. The chain couples TRBV7-9 to TRBJ1-2; maybe TRBD1 (6 bases). The V and J ends lost 4 bases and 6 bases respectively, with 12 bases between them. The length of the CDR3 is 13 residues. Germline loops: CDR1 SEHNR, CDR2 FQNEAQ (reference sequence). CDR3 loop: CASSWPGVDGYTF. In DNA form, the CDR3 reads TGTGCCAGCAGCTGGCCAGGGGTTGATGGCTACACCTTC.